This TCR beta chain originates from a study of OX40 agonist ivuxolimab in advanced cancers. Study details: Ivuxolimab, an antibody acting as an agonist of OX40 (CD134), was used to treat patients. Study-wide points: The work left the antigen specificity of expanded peripheral T cells undetermined. Dose levels from 0.1 to 3.0 mg/kg saw CD4+ and CD8+ blood T cells expand clonally by week 6.

Germline CDR1 reads LNHNV; CDR2 reads YYDKDF (reference sequence). Trimming removed 5 bases at V and 14 bases at J, with 15 bases between. The length of the CDR3 is 11 residues. Sequenced by immunoSEQ multiplex PCR; TCRdb stores in-frame clones only, minus some. There are approximately 130,000 clones in the sample; just over 90% occur only once, and 0.9% to 1.2% lies in the top ten. In the case of this clone: Its matching antigen is unknown.

The sequence was collected from an adult with an advanced solid tumor such as melanoma, head and neck, liver or kidney cancer. The sequencing used CD4+ or CD8+ T cells sorted from blood, collected in a trial of the OX40 agonist ivuxolimab. The chain has TRBV15 and TRBJ1-2, with D perhaps TRBD1 (6 bases). This CDR3 reads CATSWEGGVTF. The CDR3 DNA follows: TGTGCCACCAGCTGGGAAGGGGGGGTTACCTTC.